What follows are 26 T cell receptor beta chains derived from one specimen sequenced in a study of OX40 agonist ivuxolimab in advanced cancers. TCRdb's table, derived via immunoSEQ multiplex PCR, lists solely in-frame clones and lacks some. The table lists under 50,000 clones, around 88% of them singletons. Sequences were derived from CD4+ or CD8+ T cells sorted from blood, sampled in a trial of the OX40 agonist ivuxolimab. These TCRs come from an adult with an advanced solid tumor such as melanoma, head and neck, liver or kidney cancer.

V is TRBV15 and J is TRBJ1-1, with TRBD1 matching 9 bases. The CDR3 sequence is 16 residues long. Germline trimming cut 1 base from V and 5 bases from J; bases unmatched to any gene: 8. Germline V gives CDR1 LNHNV, CDR2 YYDKDF (reference sequence). CDR3 in amino acids: CATSRAPGQGRTEAFF. In nucleotides, the CDR3 is TGTGCCACCAGCAGAGCCCCGGGACAGGGAAGGACTGAAGCTTTCTTT.

V usage is TRBV2 and J usage is TRBJ2-7, with D unresolved. The CDR3 loop spans 13 amino acids. Between the trimmed V and J ends, which lost 7 bases and 6 bases, there was a span of 16 bases. Germline loops: CDR1 SNHLY, CDR2 FYNNEI. The DNA of the CDR3 is TGTGCCAGCACTCGGTCCTACGGTAGCGAGCAGTACTTC. Translated: CASTRSYGSEQYF.

This rearrangement joins TRBV2 to TRBJ2-2; tentatively, D is TRBD2 (6 bases). This CDR3 is 15 amino acids long. Between the trimmed V and J ends, which lost 6 bases and 1 base, there was a span of 12 bases. CDR1 is SNHLY and CDR2 is FYNNEI in the germline V gene. CDR3 nucleotide sequence: TGTGCCAGCAGGGGGGGAACTATGAACACCGGGGAGCTGTTTTTT. The encoded protein is CASRGGTMNTGELFF.

The DNA for the CDR3 is TGTGCCAGCAGTAAACACAGCCCAAATCAGCCCCAGCATTTT. Translation gives CASSKHSPNQPQHF. The chain has TRBV6-5 and TRBJ1-5, with D unclear. Germline CDR1 reads MNHEY; CDR2 reads SVGAGI. V was shortened by 5 bases and J by 4 bases, with 12 bases between the two germline ends. The CDR3 consists of 14 residues.

The V call is TRBV7-8, the J call TRBJ1-3; D not certain. The CDR3 spans 15 residues. Trimming pared 1 base from V and 0 bases from J, leaving 7 bases between. Germline V gene lookup returns CDR1 SGHVS and CDR2 FQNEAQ. CDR3 nucleotides: TGTGCCAGCAGCTTAGGACCCTTCTCTGGAAACACCATATATTTT. It yields the protein CASSLGPFSGNTIYF.

The chain combines TRBV30 with TRBJ1-2, with 7 bases matching TRBD1. Germline V gene data show CDR1 as GTSNPN and CDR2 as SVGIG (reference sequence). The CDR3 extends over 13 amino acids. V was clipped by 2 bases and J by 4 bases; unmatched bases: 4. The chain's CDR3 is CAWSIGTAYGYTF. The CDR3 DNA sequence: TGTGCCTGGAGTATTGGGACAGCCTATGGCTACACCTTC.

The V gene is TRBV7-2, the J gene TRBJ2-5, with 11 bases identical to TRBD2. Germline CDR1 and CDR2: SGHTA and FQGNSA. V shed 5 bases, J shed 4 bases, and the junction held 9 bases outside the gene matches. The CDR3 runs 16 residues. As DNA, the CDR3 is TGTGCCAGCAGCCCCGGGGTAGCGGGGGGGAGAGAGACCCAGTACTTC. This translates into CASSPGVAGGRETQYF.

This chain links TRBV2 with TRBJ1-1; D ambiguous. The CDR3 runs to 17 residues. The V end was cut by 3 bases, the J end by 6 bases, with 23 bases between. Per germline, CDR1 SNHLY and CDR2 FYNNEI. The CDR3, as DNA: TGTGCCAGCAGTGAGGTTCCGACGATGCTAGCGTCCGCTGAAGCTTTCTTT. It encodes CASSEVPTMLASAEAFF.

The rearrangement uses TRBV27 and TRBJ2-3, with 10 bases identical to TRBD2. The V and J ends lost 2 bases and 1 base, in that order; junction bases with no gene match: 0. The CDR3 covers 15 residues. Per germline, CDR1 MNHEY and CDR2 SMNVEV (reference sequence). For the CDR3, the DNA is TGTGCCAGCAGTTTAGGGACTAGCGGCACAGATACGCAGTATTTT. It codes for CASSLGTSGTDTQYF.

The CDR3 reads CASSFSRVAVSNEQFF. CDR3 bases: TGTGCCAGCAGTTTTTCCCGGGTGGCGGTATCTAATGAGCAGTTCTTC. The genes are TRBV6-5 and TRBJ2-1, with D uncertain. Trimming shortened V by 4 bases and J by 7 bases, and 20 bases separated the two germline ends. Germline-derived CDR1 and CDR2 are MNHEY and SVGAGI. The CDR3 covers 16 residues.

The chain carries TRBV14 and TRBJ1-1; D is perhaps TRBD1 (6 bases). This CDR3 is 15 amino acids long. Germline-derived CDR1 and CDR2 are SGHDN and FVKESK. Trimming left V 1 base short and J 0 bases short, with 9 bases between. CDR3 loop: CASSQVGGMNTEAFF. CDR3 DNA sequence: TGTGCCAGCAGCCAAGTGGGGGGCATGAACACTGAAGCTTTCTTT.

The chain recombines TRBV5-6 with TRBJ2-3; D not certain. The CDR3 spans 16 residues. Germline CDR1 is SGHDT and CDR2 is YYEEEE. Trimming removed 3 bases at V and 0 bases at J, with 14 bases between. The CDR3 sequence is CASSSGSRRSTDTQYF. The CDR3 DNA sequence: TGTGCCAGCAGCTCCGGATCTAGACGTAGCACAGATACGCAGTATTTT.

The chain employs TRBV7-8 and TRBJ2-5; maybe TRBD2 (5 bases). Looked up from germline, CDR1 is SGHVS and CDR2 is FQNEAQ. Trimming left V 5 bases short and J 1 base short, with 11 bases between. The CDR3 length is 14 residues. The CDR3 sequence: CASSAAGIQETQYF. In nucleotides, the CDR3 is TGTGCCAGCAGCGCCGCGGGTATCCAAGAGACCCAGTACTTC.

This chain connects TRBV5-4 to TRBJ2-1, with D possibly being TRBD1 or TRBD2 (5 bases each). CDR1 and CDR2 (germline): SGHNT, YYREEE (reference sequence). CDR3 length equals 14 residues. Trimming took off 5 bases at V and 5 bases at J, with 14 bases between the two ends. CDR3 sequence (DNA): TGTGCCAGCAGGAACCGGGACGCAGACAATGAGCAGTTCTTC. Translating gives CASRNRDADNEQFF.

The chain couples TRBV2 to TRBJ1-2, with D unresolved. The ends were cut back, 3 bases at V and 7 bases at J, with 9 bases in the middle. CDR1 SNHLY and CDR2 FYNNEI come from the germline V gene. The CDR3 is 12 residues long. The CDR3 DNA reads as TGTGCCAGCAGTGATATTGGGGTTGGCTACACCTTC. This sequence encodes CASSDIGVGYTF.

V is TRBV30 and J is TRBJ2-3, with 7 bases lining up with TRBD2. The CDR3 totals 15 residues. Germline V gene lookup returns CDR1 GTSNPN and CDR2 SVGIG (reference sequence). V lost 1 base and J lost 4; bases outside the gene matches: 8. The chain's CDR3 is CAWSGKNSGPDTQYF. CDR3 in DNA: TGTGCCTGGAGTGGGAAGAATAGCGGGCCAGATACGCAGTATTTT. Complete variable domain (other parts from reference TRBV30 and TRBJ2-3): SQTIHQWPATLVQPVGSPLSLECTVEGTSNPNLYWYRQAAGRGLQLLFYSVGIGQISSEVPQNLSASRPQDRQFILSSKKLLLSDSGFYLCAWSGKNSGPDTQYFGPGTRLTVL.

The V call is TRBV5-1, the J call TRBJ2-1, with 10 bases fitting TRBD2. CDR1 is SGHRS, CDR2 YFSETQ, per germline. The CDR3 sequence is 15 residues long. Unmatched junction bases numbered 5, after V lost 0 bases and J lost 8 bases. Here the CDR3 DNA reads TGCGCCAGCAGCTTGGTCGCTAGCGGGAGCGATGAGCAGTTCTTC. It is translated as CASSLVASGSDEQFF.

This chain connects TRBV7-9 to TRBJ2-5; D not certain. The germline V gene has CDR1 SEHNR and CDR2 FQNEAQ (reference sequence). The CDR3 is 12 residues long. V was cut by 5 bases and J by 2 bases, with 6 bases left in between. CDR3 sequence: CASSLGQETQYF. The CDR3 nucleotides are TGTGCCAGCAGCCTGGGGCAAGAGACCCAGTACTTC. Together with reference TRBV7-9 and TRBJ2-5, the CDR3 gives the full variable domain: DTGVSQNPRHKITKRGQNVTFRCDPISEHNRLYWYRQTLGQGPEFLTYFQNEAQLEKSRLLSDRFSAERPKGSFSTLEIQRTEQGDSAMYLCASSLGQETQYFGPGTRLLVL.

V and J are TRBV5-5 and TRBJ1-2, with 7 bases fitting TRBD1. Germline V gives CDR1 SGHKS, CDR2 YYEKEE (reference sequence). V was clipped by 2 bases and J by 8 bases; unmatched bases: 12. The CDR3 totals 15 residues. The CDR3 nucleotides read TGTGCCAGCAGCTTTCTTCCAGGGGGTTATGAGGGCTACACCTTC. Its protein product is CASSFLPGGYEGYTF. The entire variable domain, with the rest obtained from reference TRBV5-5 and TRBJ1-2, is as follows: DAGVTQSPTHLIKTRGQQVTLRCSPISGHKSVSWYQQVLGQGPQFIFQYYEKEERGRGNFPDRFSARQFPNYSSELNVNALLLGDSALYLCASSFLPGGYEGYTFGSGTRLTVV.

The genes are TRBV5-4 and TRBJ2-7; weak D call: TRBD2 (6 bases). This CDR3 comprises 14 residues. The germline V and J ends were trimmed by 4 bases and 0 bases, with 11 bases remaining between them. The germline gives CDR1 SGHNT, CDR2 YYREEE (reference sequence). CDR3 sequence (DNA): TGTGCCAGCAGCCGCGGGACTGGCTCCTACGAGCAGTACTTC. Encoded protein: CASSRGTGSYEQYF. The full variable domain, its missing parts supplied by reference TRBV5-4 and TRBJ2-7, is ETGVTQSPTHLIKTRGQQVTLRCSSQSGHNTVSWYQQALGQGPQFIFQYYREEENGRGNFPPRFSGLQFPNYSSELNVNALELDDSALYLCASSRGTGSYEQYFGPGTRLTVT.

This chain joins TRBV7-6 and TRBJ1-1; no definite D call. Per germline, CDR1 SGHVS and CDR2 FNYEAQ. V lost 2 bases to trimming and J lost 0 bases, with 10 bases between them. This CDR3 has 15 residues. CDR3 nucleotide sequence: TGTGCCAGCAGCTTATTTGGCCAGCTGAACACTGAAGCTTTCTTT. It yields the protein CASSLFGQLNTEAFF.

V is TRBV21-1 and J is TRBJ2-5; whether TRBD2, the table's D call, matches the DNA was not checked. TRBV21-1 is given as a pseudogene. This CDR3 has 16 amino acids. The CDR3 here is CASSKVSGRVEETQYF. CDR3 nucleotide sequence: TGTGCCAGCAGCAAAGTTAGCGGGAGGGTTGAGGAGACCCAGTACTTC.

The chain is built from TRBV10-3 and TRBJ2-3; tentative D call: TRBD1 (6 bases). V dropped 6 bases and J dropped 0 bases, with 10 bases sitting between them. The CDR3 length is 14 residues. Looked up from germline, CDR1 is ENHRY and CDR2 is SYGVKD. This CDR3 is CAIRPGHSTDTQYF. CDR3 sequence (DNA): TGTGCCATCAGACCGGGACATAGCACAGATACGCAGTATTTT.

CDR3 sequence (DNA): TGTGCCAGCAGCTTAGCGCTGGGGGACATGTTGTACTTC. It yields the protein CASSLALGDMLYF. The rearrangement uses TRBV7-9 and TRBJ2-5; tentatively, D is TRBD1 (6 bases). Between the trimmed V and J ends, which lost 0 bases and 13 bases, there was a span of 15 bases. The germline V gene encodes CDR1 SEHNR and CDR2 FQNEAQ (reference sequence). This CDR3 region has 13 residues.

CDR3 protein: CASSLRRPGSGTEAFF. The CDR3 DNA sequence: TGTGCCAGCAGCTTACGACGTCCGGGATCGGGCACTGAAGCTTTCTTT. The chain is built from TRBV7-2 and TRBJ1-1; D is ambiguous. Trimming took 2 bases from V and 4 from J, leaving 17 bases between them. The CDR3 totals 16 residues. Germline V gene lookup returns CDR1 SGHTA and CDR2 FQGNSA.

The chain combines TRBV6-1 with TRBJ2-2; D is unresolved. This CDR3 has 13 residues. From germline, CDR1 is MNHNS and CDR2 SASEGT. V dropped 7 bases and J dropped 3 bases, with 9 bases sitting between them. In DNA form, the CDR3 reads TGTGCCAGCATCGGACCGTACACCGGGGAGCTGTTTTTT. Translating it yields CASIGPYTGELFF.